The 18 T cell receptor beta chains presented below share a single source sample, sequenced in a study of technical replicates of blood from four donors. Sequenced by immunoSEQ multiplex PCR; TCRdb stores in-frame clones only, minus some. The sample lists some 71,000 clones, almost 98% occurring once. The specimen was T cells isolated from PBMCs. The receptors derive from a human donor in good health.

The rearrangement uses TRBV6-1 and TRBJ2-7; D is perhaps TRBD1 (5 bases). This CDR3 contains 14 residues. V lost 10 bases and J lost 0, with 16 bases in between. CDR1 is MNHNS and CDR2 is SASEGT in the germline V gene. CDR3 coding DNA: TGTGCCACCAGCCAGGGCCGACTCTCCTACGAGCAGTACTTC. Protein: CATSQGRLSYEQYF.

This chain joins TRBV15 and TRBJ2-5, with D unresolved. CDR3 length: 11 residues. The germline gives CDR1 LNHNV, CDR2 YYDKDF (reference sequence). Trimming removed 8 bases at V and 5 bases at J, with 9 bases between. The CDR3 sequence is CATSYGETQYF. The DNA of the CDR3 is TGTGCCACCTCCTACGGGGAGACCCAGTACTTC.

This clone was observed once. V and J are TRBV27 and TRBJ1-1, with 9 bases fitting TRBD1. This CDR3 region has 16 residues. Germline CDR1 and CDR2: MNHEY and SMNVEV (reference sequence). The ends lost 6 bases at V and 2 bases at J; junction bases unmatched: 10. CDR3: CASRQGAGTFNTEAFF. The CDR3 DNA is TGTGCCAGCAGACAGGGGGCCGGCACCTTTAACACTGAAGCTTTCTTT.

The chain is built from TRBV29-1 and TRBJ2-5; the D is unclear. The CDR3 is 12 amino acids. V was trimmed by 3 bases and J by 2 bases, leaving 7 bases between them. Germline V gives CDR1 SQVTM, CDR2 ANQGSEA. CDR3 DNA: TGCAGCGTTGAGGAGTTACAAGAGACCCAGTACTTC. It specifies CSVEELQETQYF.

The chain employs TRBV6-6 and TRBJ2-1, with TRBD1 matching over 7 bases. CDR3 length equals 12 residues. The V segment lost 4 bases and the J segment 8 bases; nucleotides outside the gene matches: 2. Germline V gene sequence: CDR1 MNHNY, CDR2 SVGAGI (reference sequence). The CDR3 loop is CASSSDRDEQFF. The CDR3, as DNA: TGTGCCAGCAGTTCCGACAGGGATGAGCAGTTCTTC.

This chain links TRBV5-1 with TRBJ1-2; 9 bases are a match to TRBD1. The V gene's germline CDR1 is SGHRS and CDR2 YFSETQ. V shed 0 bases and J 6 bases; nucleotides not matched to a gene: 6. The CDR3 loop spans 15 amino acids. CDR3 sequence: CASSLAGTGIDGYTF. The CDR3 coding sequence is TGCGCCAGCAGCTTGGCCGGGACAGGGATTGATGGCTACACCTTC.

The chain recombines TRBV29-1 with TRBJ2-7; 11 bases map to TRBD2. The V and J ends lost 7 bases and 0 bases, in that order; junction bases with no gene match: 8. The CDR3 is made up of 15 amino acids. The V gene's germline CDR1 is SQVTM and CDR2 ANQGSEA. In DNA, the CDR3 is TGCAGCGCCTACAGACTAGCGGGGAACTCCTACGAGCAGTACTTC. Protein product: CSAYRLAGNSYEQYF.

The rearrangement joins TRBV7-9 to TRBJ2-5; perhaps TRBD2 as D (7 bases). From germline, CDR1 is SEHNR and CDR2 FQNEAQ (reference sequence). V dropped 3 bases and J dropped 7 bases, with 21 bases sitting between them. The CDR3 runs to 16 residues. CDR3 nucleotide sequence: TGTGCCAGCAGCTTTCCCCGGGGGGCCGGGGAGGGGACCCAGTACTTC. This sequence encodes CASSFPRGAGEGTQYF.

This clone was seen once. This rearrangement joins TRBV27 to TRBJ2-1; TRBD2 agrees at 7 bases. The trim removed 8 bases at V and 5 bases at J, leaving 15 bases unmatched. The CDR3 contains 16 residues. CDR1 and CDR2 from the germline V gene are MNHEY and SMNVEV (reference sequence). The CDR3 region is CASCGAGLAENNEQFF. The CDR3 DNA sequence: TGTGCCAGCTGTGGCGCAGGTCTAGCGGAGAACAATGAGCAGTTCTTC.

The chain combines TRBV28 with TRBJ1-5; the D is unclear. Trimming removed 1 base at V and 0 bases at J, with 13 bases between. This CDR3 is 17 amino acids long. Germline lookup yields CDR1 MDHEN and CDR2 SYDVKM. Written as DNA, the CDR3 is TGTGCCAGCAGTTTATTAGGTTGGGAGGATAGCAATCAGCCCCAGCATTTT. This codes for CASSLLGWEDSNQPQHF.

The chain is built from TRBV6-6 and TRBJ1-1; 10 bases agree with TRBD1. The trim removed 6 bases at V and 5 bases at J, leaving 6 bases unmatched. This CDR3 is 14 amino acids long. Germline CDR1 is MNHNY and CDR2 is SVGAGI (reference sequence). As DNA, the CDR3 is TGTGCCAGCAGCTCGACAGGGGGCCTAACTGAAGCTTTCTTT. Translated: CASSSTGGLTEAFF.

The J gene is TRBJ2-2, the V gene TRBV6-5, with D perhaps TRBD2 (5 bases). The V and J ends lost 7 bases and 5 bases respectively, with 8 bases between them. Per germline, CDR1 MNHEY and CDR2 SVGAGI. CDR3 length: 12 amino acids. The CDR3 protein is CASTTRTGELFF. The DNA of the CDR3 is TGTGCCAGCACAACTAGAACCGGGGAGCTGTTTTTT.

This chain links TRBV12-5 with TRBJ2-1; possible D gene TRBD2, 8 bases. CDR1 is LGHNT and CDR2 is FRNRAP in the germline V gene. Trimming stripped 1 base from V and 5 bases from J, with 27 bases between. The CDR3 spans 20 residues. The CDR3 protein is CASGLETTGNGTRGDNEQFF. DNA for the CDR3: TGTGCTAGTGGTTTGGAGACGACAGGGAACGGGACTAGGGGGGACAATGAGCAGTTCTTC.

This clone was seen only once. This rearrangement joins TRBV11-3 to TRBJ2-3, with 7 bases matching TRBD1. Germline CDR1 reads SGHNT; CDR2 reads YENEEA. The CDR3 extends over 15 amino acids. V trimming: 2 bases; J trimming: 0 bases; junction bases outside the gene matches: 2. CDR3 nucleotide sequence: TGTGCCAGCAGCTTATCGGGACAGAGCACAGATACGCAGTATTTT. It codes for CASSLSGQSTDTQYF.

J is TRBJ1-1 and V is TRBV28, with 8 bases fitting TRBD1. With V trimmed by 4 bases and J by 0 bases, 1 base remained unmatched. There are 14 residues in the CDR3. Germline V gene data show CDR1 as MDHEN and CDR2 as SYDVKM. The CDR3 loop reads CASSSGGLNTEAFF. In DNA, the CDR3 is TGTGCCAGCAGTTCAGGGGGCCTGAACACTGAAGCTTTCTTT.

The CDR3 DNA follows: TGTGCCAGCAGCTTTTCGGGTACTGGAAACACCATATATTTT. It yields the protein CASSFSGTGNTIYF. The V call is TRBV7-9, the J call TRBJ1-3; D unclear. The germline V and J ends were trimmed by 3 bases and 2 bases, with 8 bases remaining between them. Germline V gives CDR1 SEHNR, CDR2 FQNEAQ (reference sequence). The length of the CDR3 is 14 residues.

The chain joins TRBV30 to TRBJ2-7; no reliable D call. Trimming shortened V by 1 base and J by 1 base, and 8 bases separated the two germline ends. The CDR3 runs 13 residues. Germline V lookup: CDR1 GTSNPN, CDR2 SVGIG (reference sequence). The CDR3 sequence: CAWSARWSYEQYF. CDR3 bases: TGTGCCTGGAGTGCGCGCTGGTCCTACGAGCAGTACTTC.

The chain recombines TRBV6-5 with TRBJ2-3; TRBD2 might be the D (7 bases). The CDR3 spans 16 residues. Germline V gene sequence: CDR1 MNHEY, CDR2 SVGAGI. Trimming removed 4 bases at V and 8 bases at J, with 22 bases between. CDR3 region: CASSSIDGGPSATQYF. DNA of the CDR3: TGTGCCAGCAGTTCTATTGACGGGGGGCCAAGTGCTACGCAGTATTTT.